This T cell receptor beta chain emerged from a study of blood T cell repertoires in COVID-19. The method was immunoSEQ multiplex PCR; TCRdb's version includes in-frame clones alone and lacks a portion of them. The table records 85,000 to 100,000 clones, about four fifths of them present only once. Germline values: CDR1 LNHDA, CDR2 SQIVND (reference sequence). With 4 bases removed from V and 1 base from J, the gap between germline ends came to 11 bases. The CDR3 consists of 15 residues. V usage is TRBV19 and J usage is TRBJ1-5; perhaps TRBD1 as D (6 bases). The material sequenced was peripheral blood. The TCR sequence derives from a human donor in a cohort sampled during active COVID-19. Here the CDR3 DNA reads TGTGCCAGTAGTACCCGGACAGTAAGCAATCAGCCCCAGCATTTT. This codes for CASSTRTVSNQPQHF.